A selection of T cell receptor beta chains follows, all from one sample in a study of shared clonotypes between healthy human individuals. Clones were read by immunoSEQ multiplex PCR, and TCRdb kept only the in-frame ones, dropping some. The sample holds fewer than 1.4 million clones; 70% to 80% are singletons and the top ten take roughly 0.61%. The sample comprised memory CD4+ T cells from PBMCs. These receptors all come from a man between 18 and 35 years old in good health. Some clones in this sample may be carry-over from other donors' samples. Each CDR3 is given without its conserved first and last residue. A D gene is named only where the DNA matches it firmly.

D: .; V: TRBV28; J: TRBJ2-3; CDR3: ASSHPSTDTQY
D: .; V: TRBV28; J: TRBJ1-2; CDR3: ASMPGVNYGYT
D: TRBD2; V: TRBV29-1; J: TRBJ2-3; CDR3: SVGLAGGLDTQY
D: .; V: TRBV19; J: TRBJ2-3; CDR3: ASTSWPDTQY
D: .; V: TRBV7-9; J: TRBJ2-3; CDR3: ASSPGTLSDTQY
D: TRBD2; V: TRBV7-2; J: TRBJ2-2; CDR3: ASSLVAGRGAGELF
D: .; V: TRBV7-2; J: TRBJ2-6; CDR3: ASSGVLASGANVLT
D: .; V: TRBV5-4; J: TRBJ1-1; CDR3: ASSLGRVTEAF
D: TRBD2; V: TRBV4-2; J: TRBJ2-1; CDR3: ASSQTVGRANGEQF
D: TRBD2; V: TRBV28; J: TRBJ2-7; CDR3: ASRQGSSGSSYEQY
D: TRBD1; V: TRBV7-9; J: TRBJ1-4; CDR3: ASSFGPGQGNEKLF
D: TRBD1; V: TRBV30; J: TRBJ2-5; CDR3: AWSADRENLGTQY
D: .; V: TRBV5-4; J: TRBJ2-7; CDR3: ASSPGGGEQY
D: TRBD1; V: TRBV2; J: TRBJ1-5; CDR3: ATTRGQNQPQH
D: TRBD2; V: TRBV11-3; J: TRBJ2-7; CDR3: ASSIAAGAGEQY
D: TRBD1; V: TRBV7-2; J: TRBJ1-5; CDR3: ASSADRGLGPQH
D: .; V: TRBV5-1; J: TRBJ1-3; CDR3: ASSLGQLSGNTIY
D: TRBD2; V: TRBV14; J: TRBJ2-5; CDR3: ASSQVLAGAGRETQY
D: .; V: TRBV11-2; J: TRBJ2-7; CDR3: ASSLVSGGRYEQY
D: TRBD2; V: TRBV11-1; J: TRBJ2-7; CDR3: ASSIPRASGPYEQY
D: TRBD1; V: TRBV5-8; J: TRBJ2-1; CDR3: ASSFTGAYNEQF
D: .; V: TRBV2; J: TRBJ2-5; CDR3: ANRRSVGAGETQY